This is a list of T cell receptor beta chains from one sample in a study of shared clonotypes between healthy human individuals. The data were produced by immunoSEQ multiplex PCR, yet TCRdb's version contains in-frame clones alone and is incomplete. The sample lists a few million clones, 80% to 95% occurring once. The sample comprised naive CD8+ T cells from PBMCs. The receptors here all came from a man aged 18 to 35 in good health. Some clones in this sample may be carry-over from other donors' samples. Both conserved end residues are part of each CDR3. The order of the fields is J gene, V gene, D gene, clone size, CDR3 DNA, CDR3 protein. A D gene is named only where the DNA matches it firmly. Size values are once, few and many counts, or a class for expanded clones, and some rows have none.

>TRBJ2-7|TRBV5-4|.|.
TGTGCCAGCAGCTGGGGGGGGCTGGGTGAGGACGAGCAGTACTTC
CASSWGGLGEDEQYF
>TRBJ1-1|TRBV6-5|.|.
TGTGCCAGCAGTCTGGCAGGGAACACTGAAGCTTTCTTT
CASSLAGNTEAFF
>TRBJ2-7|TRBV9|.|.
TGTGCCAGCAGCGTAGGACACCCTGGGGACGAGCAGTACTTC
CASSVGHPGDEQYF
>TRBJ2-1|TRBV27|.|.
TGTGCCAGCAGTTTGGGACGAGCGAGCAATGAGCAGTTCTTC
CASSLGRASNEQFF
>TRBJ2-2|TRBV9|TRBD2|once
TGTGCCAGCAGCGTTGGACCGGGACTAAACACCGGGGAGCTGTTTTTT
CASSVGPGLNTGELFF
>TRBJ1-2|TRBV27|.|.
TGTGCCAGCAGCCCTACTAGACGGGGGTATGGCTACACCTTC
CASSPTRRGYGYTF
>TRBJ2-5|TRBV18|TRBD2|.
TGTGCCAGCTCACCACGGACCGAGGGACTAGCGGGAGTACAAGAGACCCAGTACTTC
CASSPRTEGLAGVQETQYF
>TRBJ1-1|TRBV27|.|.
TGTGCCAGCAGCCATAGGCTGCTCGGGAACACTGAAGCTTTCTTT
CASSHRLLGNTEAFF
>TRBJ1-1|TRBV27|.|.
TGTGCCAGCAGTTTAACCCCCAACGGAGTAGAGGAAGCTTTCTTT
CASSLTPNGVEEAFF
>TRBJ2-5|TRBV9|.|few
TGTGCCAGCAGCGTAGGGGGCGGGGAGACCCAGTACTTC
CASSVGGGETQYF
>TRBJ1-2|TRBV6-1|TRBD1|.
TGTGCCAGCAGTGAGGGGACAGGGGGCTATGGCTACACCTTC
CASSEGTGGYGYTF
>TRBJ2-7|TRBV27|.|.
TGTGCCAGCAGTTTATGGCAGGGATACCACGAGCAGTACTTC
CASSLWQGYHEQYF
>TRBJ2-7|TRBV4-1|TRBD2|.
TGCGCCAGCAGCCCAGGGACTAGCGCAACCTACGAGCAGTACTTC
CASSPGTSATYEQYF
>TRBJ2-7|TRBV29-1|.|.
TGCAGCGTTGGTTCGTCAGGGCGCGAGCAGTACTTC
CSVGSSGREQYF
>TRBJ1-4|TRBV4-1|.|once
TGCGCCAGCAGCCAAAGGACAGCGAGGGAAAAACTGTTTTTT
CASSQRTAREKLFF
>TRBJ2-7|TRBV5-1|TRBD1|.
TGCGCCAGCAGCTGGGGGACAGGTACATACGAGCAGTACTTC
CASSWGTGTYEQYF
>TRBJ2-2|TRBV28|TRBD1|once
TGTGCCAGCAGTTTAGGGACAGGGACCGGGGAGCTGTTTTTT
CASSLGTGTGELFF
>TRBJ2-3|TRBV27|TRBD1|.
TGTGCCAGCAGACACGACAGGGGCCCAGATACGCAGTATTTT
CASRHDRGPDTQYF
>TRBJ1-5|TRBV28|.|.
TGTGCCAGCAGTTTGGCAGTCGGAGATCAGCCCCAGCATTTT
CASSLAVGDQPQHF
>TRBJ2-5|TRBV2|.|.
TGTGCCAGCCGGAACTGGAGAGGGGAGACCCAGTACTTC
CASRNWRGETQYF
>TRBJ2-3|TRBV27|TRBD2|.
TGTGCCAGCAGTTTATGGAGCGGGAGGGCCAGTGATACGCAGTATTTT
CASSLWSGRASDTQYF
>TRBJ2-7|TRBV28|.|.
TGTGCCAGTTACGGAGGGTCCTACGAGCAGTACTTC
CASYGGSYEQYF
>TRBJ1-1|TRBV29-1|.|.
TGCAGCGCCCAACTGAACACTGAAGCTTTCTTT
CSAQLNTEAFF
>TRBJ2-7|TRBV25-1|.|.
TGTGCCAGCAGTGTTACGAACGCGTACTACGAGCAGTACTTC
CASSVTNAYYEQYF
>TRBJ2-2|TRBV7-9|.|.
TGTGCCAGCAGCTTATTCCTAGGCGGGGCGAACACCGGGGAGCTGTTTTTT
CASSLFLGGANTGELFF
>TRBJ2-5|TRBV9|.|.
TGTGCCAGCAGCTCAAAATGGGGCGGGCGAGAGACCCAGTACTTC
CASSSKWGGRETQYF
>TRBJ2-7|TRBV6-1|TRBD2|.
TGTGCCAGCAGTGTAGGAGGGAGGGCCTACGAGCAGTACTTC
CASSVGGRAYEQYF
>TRBJ2-7|TRBV4-2|TRBD2|.
TGTGCCAGCAGCCATGGACTAGCGGGAGACGAGCAGTACTTC
CASSHGLAGDEQYF
>TRBJ2-1|TRBV5-1|TRBD2|.
TGCGCCAGCAGCTCCCATCGGGTCCTAGCGGGCAAAGCCTACAATGAGCAGTTCTTC
CASSSHRVLAGKAYNEQFF
>TRBJ2-6|TRBV27|.|.
TGTGCCAGCAGTTCGTTCTCTGGGGCCAACGTCCTGACTTTC
CASSSFSGANVLTF